This T cell receptor beta chain appears in the sequencing data of a study of blood T cell repertoires in COVID-19. Per the authors' pipeline: Reference gene primers were amplified, and this amplification served to estimate nucleated cell counts. Here immunoSEQ multiplex PCR was the method, and the copy in TCRdb shows in-frame clones only, minus some. For V, J and clone size, that table is used; D and trimming come from the DNA. This repertoire shows around 100,000 clones, about 90% found once; its top ten account for around 7%. The CDR3 consists of 16 residues. Germline loops: CDR1 SGHRS, CDR2 YFSETQ. Trimming removed 0 bases from V and 3 bases from J; junction bases left unmatched: 4.

The material sequenced was peripheral blood. The clonotype was recovered from a human donor with acute or convalescent COVID-19. The donor label of this sample is uncertain. The chain links TRBV5-1 to TRBJ2-1; TRBD2 aligns across 9 bases. The CDR3 reads CASSLASGGNYNEQFF. As DNA, the CDR3 is TGCGCCAGCAGCTTGGCCAGCGGGGGGAACTACAATGAGCAGTTCTTC.